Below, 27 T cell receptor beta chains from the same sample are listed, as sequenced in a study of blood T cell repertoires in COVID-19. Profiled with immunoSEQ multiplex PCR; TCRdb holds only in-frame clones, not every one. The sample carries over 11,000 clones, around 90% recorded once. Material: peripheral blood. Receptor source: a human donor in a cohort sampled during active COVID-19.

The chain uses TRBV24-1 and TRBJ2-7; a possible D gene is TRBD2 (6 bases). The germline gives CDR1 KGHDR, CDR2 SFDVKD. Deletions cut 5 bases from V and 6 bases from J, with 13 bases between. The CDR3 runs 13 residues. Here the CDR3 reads CATSGGVWGEQYF. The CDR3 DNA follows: TGTGCCACCAGTGGCGGGGTTTGGGGCGAGCAGTACTTC.

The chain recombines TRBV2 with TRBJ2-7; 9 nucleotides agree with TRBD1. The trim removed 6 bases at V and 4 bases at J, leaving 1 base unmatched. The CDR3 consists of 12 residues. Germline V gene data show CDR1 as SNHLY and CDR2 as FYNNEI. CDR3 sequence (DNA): TGTGCCAGCAGGACAGGGGGGTACGAGCAGTACTTC. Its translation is CASRTGGYEQYF.

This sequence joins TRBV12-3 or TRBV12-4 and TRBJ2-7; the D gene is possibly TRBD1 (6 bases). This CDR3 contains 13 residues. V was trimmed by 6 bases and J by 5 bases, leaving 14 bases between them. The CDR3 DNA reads TGTGCCAGCAGCTACGGACAGAGGAACGAGCAGTACTTC. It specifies CASSYGQRNEQYF.

The CDR3 sequence: CASSNRFTDTQYF. CDR3 bases: TGTGCCAGTAGCAACAGGTTCACAGATACGCAGTATTTT. The chain carries TRBV19 and TRBJ2-3, with D possibly being TRBD1 (5 bases). Per germline, CDR1 LNHDA and CDR2 SQIVND (reference sequence). With 6 bases removed from V and 2 bases from J, the gap between germline ends came to 9 bases. The CDR3 covers 13 residues.

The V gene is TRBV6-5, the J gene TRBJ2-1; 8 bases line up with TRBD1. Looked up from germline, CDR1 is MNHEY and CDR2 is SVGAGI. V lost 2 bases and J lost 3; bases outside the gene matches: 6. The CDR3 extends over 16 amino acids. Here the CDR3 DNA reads TGTGCCAGCAGTTACGGTAGGACAGGGATCTACAATGAGCAGTTCTTC. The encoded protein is CASSYGRTGIYNEQFF.

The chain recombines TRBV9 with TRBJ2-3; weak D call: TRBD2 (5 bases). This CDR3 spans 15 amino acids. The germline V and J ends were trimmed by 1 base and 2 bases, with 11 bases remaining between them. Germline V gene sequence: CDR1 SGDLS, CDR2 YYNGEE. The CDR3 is CASSVLGLLTDTQYF. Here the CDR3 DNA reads TGTGCCAGCAGCGTACTCGGACTCCTCACAGATACGCAGTATTTT.

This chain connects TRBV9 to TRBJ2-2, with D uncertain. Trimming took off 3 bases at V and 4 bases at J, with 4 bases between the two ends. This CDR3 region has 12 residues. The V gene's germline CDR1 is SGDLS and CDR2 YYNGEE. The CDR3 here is CASSGLTGELFF. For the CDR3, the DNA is TGTGCCAGCAGCGGACTCACCGGGGAGCTGTTTTTT.

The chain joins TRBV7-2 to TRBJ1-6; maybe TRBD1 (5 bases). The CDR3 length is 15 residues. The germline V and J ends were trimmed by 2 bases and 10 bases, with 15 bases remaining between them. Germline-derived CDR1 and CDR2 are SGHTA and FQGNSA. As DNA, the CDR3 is TGTGCCAGCAGCTTAATAAGGGGCGGTGGATCACCCCTCCACTTT. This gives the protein CASSLIRGGGSPLHF.

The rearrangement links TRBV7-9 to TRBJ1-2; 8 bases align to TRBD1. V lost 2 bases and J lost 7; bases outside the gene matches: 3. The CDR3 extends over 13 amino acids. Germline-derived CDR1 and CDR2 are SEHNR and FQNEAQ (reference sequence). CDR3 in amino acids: CASSLQTGVGYTF. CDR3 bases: TGTGCCAGCAGCTTACAGACAGGGGTTGGCTACACCTTC.

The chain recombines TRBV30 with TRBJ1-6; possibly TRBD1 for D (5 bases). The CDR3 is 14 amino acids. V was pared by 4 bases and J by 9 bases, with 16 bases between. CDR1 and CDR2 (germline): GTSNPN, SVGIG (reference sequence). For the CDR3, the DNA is TGTGCCTGGAATCTGCTAGGGGCAGGTTCACCCCTCCACTTT. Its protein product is CAWNLLGAGSPLHF.

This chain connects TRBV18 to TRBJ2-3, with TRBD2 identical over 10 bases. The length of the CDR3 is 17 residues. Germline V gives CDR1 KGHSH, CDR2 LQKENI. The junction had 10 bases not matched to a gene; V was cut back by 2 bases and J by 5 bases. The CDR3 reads CASSPIPPSGGEDTQYF. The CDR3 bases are TGTGCCAGCTCACCAATTCCGCCTAGCGGGGGAGAAGATACGCAGTATTTT.

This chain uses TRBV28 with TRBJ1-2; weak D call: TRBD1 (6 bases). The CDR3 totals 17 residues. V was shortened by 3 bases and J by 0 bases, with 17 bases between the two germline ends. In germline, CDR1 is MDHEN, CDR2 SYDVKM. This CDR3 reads CASSFVWQGLANYGYTF. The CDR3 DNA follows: TGTGCCAGCAGTTTCGTTTGGCAGGGGTTAGCTAACTATGGCTACACCTTC.

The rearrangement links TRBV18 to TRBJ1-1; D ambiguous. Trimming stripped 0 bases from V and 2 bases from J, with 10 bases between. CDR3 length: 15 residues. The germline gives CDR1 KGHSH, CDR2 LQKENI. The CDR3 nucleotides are TGTGCCAGCTCACCACCGTCTCCGGTAAACACTGAAGCTTTCTTT. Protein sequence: CASSPPSPVNTEAFF.

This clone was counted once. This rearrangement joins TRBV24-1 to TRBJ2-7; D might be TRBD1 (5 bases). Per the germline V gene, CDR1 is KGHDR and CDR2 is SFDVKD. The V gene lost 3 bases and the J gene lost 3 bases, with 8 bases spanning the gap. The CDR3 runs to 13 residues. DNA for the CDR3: TGTGCCACCAGTGATCCTGACAGCTACGAGCAGTACTTC. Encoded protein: CATSDPDSYEQYF.

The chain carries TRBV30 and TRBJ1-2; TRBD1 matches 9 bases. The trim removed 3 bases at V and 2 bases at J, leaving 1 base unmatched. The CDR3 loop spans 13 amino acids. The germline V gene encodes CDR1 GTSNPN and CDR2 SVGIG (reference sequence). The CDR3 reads CAWRGQGNYGYTF. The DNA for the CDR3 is TGTGCCTGGAGGGGACAGGGCAACTATGGCTACACCTTC. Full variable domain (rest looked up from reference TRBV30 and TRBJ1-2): SQTIHQWPATLVQPVGSPLSLECTVEGTSNPNLYWYRQAAGRGLQLLFYSVGIGQISSEVPQNLSASRPQDRQFILSSKKLLLSDSGFYLCAWRGQGNYGYTFGSGTRLTVV.

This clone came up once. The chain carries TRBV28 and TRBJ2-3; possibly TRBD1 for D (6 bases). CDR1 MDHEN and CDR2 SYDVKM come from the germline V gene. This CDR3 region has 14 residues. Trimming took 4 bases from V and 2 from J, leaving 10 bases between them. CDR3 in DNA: TGTGCCAGCAGTTACAGGGAGAACACAGATACGCAGTATTTT. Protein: CASSYRENTDTQYF.

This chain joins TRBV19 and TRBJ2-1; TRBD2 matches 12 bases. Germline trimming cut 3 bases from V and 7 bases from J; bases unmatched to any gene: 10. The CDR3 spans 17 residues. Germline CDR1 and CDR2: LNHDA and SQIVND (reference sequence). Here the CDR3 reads CASSMSSGGARGNEQFF. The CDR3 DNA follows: TGTGCCAGTAGTATGTCTAGCGGGGGGGCGAGAGGTAATGAGCAGTTCTTC.

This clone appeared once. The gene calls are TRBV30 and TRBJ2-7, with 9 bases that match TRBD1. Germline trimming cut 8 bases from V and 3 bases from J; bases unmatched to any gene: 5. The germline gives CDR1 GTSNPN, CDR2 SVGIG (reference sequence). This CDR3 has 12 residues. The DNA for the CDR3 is TGTGCCGGGGGACAGGGTAGCTACGAGCAGTACTTC. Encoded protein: CAGGQGSYEQYF.

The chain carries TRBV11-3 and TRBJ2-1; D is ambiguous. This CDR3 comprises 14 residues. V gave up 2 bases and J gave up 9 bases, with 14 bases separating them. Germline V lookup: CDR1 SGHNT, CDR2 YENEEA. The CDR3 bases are TGTGCCAGCAGCTTATCCCCGGCGGCGGCTGAGCAGTTCTTC. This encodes CASSLSPAAAEQFF.

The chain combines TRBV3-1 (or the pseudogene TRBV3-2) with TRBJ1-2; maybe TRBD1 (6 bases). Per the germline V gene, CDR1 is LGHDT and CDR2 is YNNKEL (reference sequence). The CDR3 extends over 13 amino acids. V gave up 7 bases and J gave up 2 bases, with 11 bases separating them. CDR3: CASNSQGNYGYTF. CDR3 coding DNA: TGTGCCAGCAACTCCCAGGGGAACTATGGCTACACCTTC.

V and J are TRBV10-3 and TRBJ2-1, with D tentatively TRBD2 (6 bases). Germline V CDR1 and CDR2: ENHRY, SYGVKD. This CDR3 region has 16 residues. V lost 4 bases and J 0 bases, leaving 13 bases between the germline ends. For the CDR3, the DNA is TGTGCCATCAGTGGTCTGGCGGGGAGCTCCTACAATGAGCAGTTCTTC. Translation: CAISGLAGSSYNEQFF.

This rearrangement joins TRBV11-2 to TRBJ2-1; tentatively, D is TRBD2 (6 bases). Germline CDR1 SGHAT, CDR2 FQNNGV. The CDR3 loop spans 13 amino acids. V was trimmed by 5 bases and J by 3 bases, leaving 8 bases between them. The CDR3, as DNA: TGTGCCAGCAGCCCGGGACTCTACAATGAGCAGTTCTTC. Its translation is CASSPGLYNEQFF.

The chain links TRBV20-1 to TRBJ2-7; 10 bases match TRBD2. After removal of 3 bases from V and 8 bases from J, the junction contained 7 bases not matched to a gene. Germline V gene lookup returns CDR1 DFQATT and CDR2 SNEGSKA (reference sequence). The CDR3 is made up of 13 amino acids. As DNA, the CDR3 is TGCAGTGCTAGTCCTAGCGGGGGTCTGCAGCAGTACTTC. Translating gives CSASPSGGLQQYF.

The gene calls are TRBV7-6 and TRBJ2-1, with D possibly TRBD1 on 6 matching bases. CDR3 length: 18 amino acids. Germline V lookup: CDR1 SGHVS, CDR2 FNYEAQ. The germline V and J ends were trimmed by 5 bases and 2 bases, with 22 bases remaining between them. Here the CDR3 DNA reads TGTGCCAGCAGCCGGGACCCGACAGGCAGTGGGGCCTACAATGAGCAGTTCTTC. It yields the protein CASSRDPTGSGAYNEQFF.

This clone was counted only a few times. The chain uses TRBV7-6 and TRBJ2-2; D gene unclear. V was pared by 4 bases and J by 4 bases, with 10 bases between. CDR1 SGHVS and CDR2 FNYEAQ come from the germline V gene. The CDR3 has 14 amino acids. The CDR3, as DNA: TGTGCCAGCAGCTCCGGAGAAACCACCGGGGAGCTGTTTTTT. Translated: CASSSGETTGELFF.

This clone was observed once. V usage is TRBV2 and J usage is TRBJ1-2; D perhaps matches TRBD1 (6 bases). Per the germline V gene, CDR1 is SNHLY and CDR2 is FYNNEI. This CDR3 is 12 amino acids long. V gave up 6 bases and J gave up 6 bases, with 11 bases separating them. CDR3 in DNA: TGTGCCAGCAGAGTTGGACAGCATGGCTACACCTTC. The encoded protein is CASRVGQHGYTF. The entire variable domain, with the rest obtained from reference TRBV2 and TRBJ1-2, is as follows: EPEVTQTPSHQVTQMGQEVILRCVPISNHLYFYWYRQILGQKVEFLVSFYNNEISEKSEIFDDQFSVERPDGSNFTLKIRSTKLEDSAMYFCASRVGQHGYTFGSGTRLTVV.

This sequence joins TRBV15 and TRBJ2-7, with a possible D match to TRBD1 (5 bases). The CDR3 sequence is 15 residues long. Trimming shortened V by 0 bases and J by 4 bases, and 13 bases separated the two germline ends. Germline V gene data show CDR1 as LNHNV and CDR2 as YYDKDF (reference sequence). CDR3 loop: CATSREGAGNYEQYF. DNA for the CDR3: TGTGCCACCAGCAGAGAAGGGGCAGGGAATTACGAGCAGTACTTC.